These 8 T cell receptor beta chains were sequenced from one sample in a study of CD8 T cells in Susac syndrome. When the RNA was reverse transcribed, random hexamers were used with an input of roughly 0.45 to 1 ug. A single record per CDR3 protein comes from TCRdb applying MiXCR to the immunoSEQ multiplex PCR reads. The sample holds about 200,000 distinct CDR3 sequences, about 96% seen once. Sequenced sample: CD4+ T cells from PBMCs. The receptors here all came from a human donor with multiple sclerosis.

CDR3 DNA sequence: TGTGCCAGCAGCCGTAGCGGGAATGAGAACATTCAGTACTTC. This gives the protein CASSRSGNENIQYF. V gene TRBV7-2 combines with J gene TRBJ2-4; 8 bases are a match to TRBD2. V shed 5 bases and J 7 bases; nucleotides not matched to a gene: 7. CDR3 length: 14 residues. The germline gives CDR1 SGHTA, CDR2 FQGNSA.

This chain connects TRBV30 to TRBJ2-3; D not resolved. CDR3 size: 13 residues. V dropped 2 bases and J dropped 4 bases, with 10 bases sitting between them. CDR1 GTSNPN and CDR2 SVGIG come from the germline V gene (reference sequence). The CDR3 spells CAWSYGPADTQYF. CDR3 nucleotides: TGTGCCTGGAGTTACGGACCGGCAGATACGCAGTATTTT.

The chain carries TRBV5-6 and TRBJ2-6; 7 bases agree with TRBD1. Germline-derived CDR1 and CDR2 are SGHDT and YYEEEE. This CDR3 has 15 residues. V was pared by 4 bases and J by 1 base, with 2 bases of the junction left unmatched. CDR3 sequence (DNA): TGTGCCAGCAGCAGGGGGCAGTCTGGGGCCAACGTCCTGACTTTC. Translating it yields CASSRGQSGANVLTF.

J is TRBJ2-3 and V is TRBV2; TRBD2 agrees at 10 bases. CDR3 length equals 17 residues. Per the germline V gene, CDR1 is SNHLY and CDR2 is FYNNEI. The V segment lost 8 bases and the J segment 5 bases; nucleotides outside the gene matches: 16. CDR3 loop: CASHPPRVAGGGDTQYF. CDR3 in DNA: TGTGCCAGCCACCCCCCCCGGGTAGCGGGAGGAGGAGATACGCAGTATTTT. Full variable domain (remainder filled in from reference TRBV2 and TRBJ2-3): EPEVTQTPSHQVTQMGQEVILRCVPISNHLYFYWYRQILGQKVEFLVSFYNNEISEKSEIFDDQFSVERPDGSNFTLKIRSTKLEDSAMYFCASHPPRVAGGGDTQYFGPGTRLTVL.

The chain has TRBV9 and TRBJ2-5; 16 bases are shared with TRBD2. The V segment lost 3 bases and the J segment 5 bases; nucleotides outside the gene matches: 4. The length of the CDR3 is 16 residues. Germline CDR1 reads SGDLS; CDR2 reads YYNGEE. The CDR3 loop is CASSGGTSGGGETQYF. The CDR3 DNA reads as TGTGCCAGCAGCGGAGGGACTAGCGGGGGGGGTGAGACCCAGTACTTC.

DNA of the CDR3: TGTGCCAGCTCACTTCAAGGGCCTAATCAGCCCCAGCATTTT. Translated, it gives CASSLQGPNQPQHF. The rearrangement links TRBV18 to TRBJ1-5; unclear D gene. The V gene's germline CDR1 is KGHSH and CDR2 LQKENI. Trimming removed 4 bases from V and 4 bases from J, with 11 bases in between. The CDR3 spans 14 residues.

This chain connects TRBV5-5 to TRBJ1-1; no firm D call. Germline V gene data show CDR1 as SGHKS and CDR2 as YYEKEE (reference sequence). The V end lost 4 bases, the J end lost 11 bases, and 24 bases lay between the germline ends. The CDR3 covers 15 residues. The CDR3 spells CASSRPPTENLEAFF. In DNA, the CDR3 is TGTGCCAGCAGCCGACCTCCTACTGAGAATCTAGAGGCTTTCTTT.

The chain employs TRBV29-1 and TRBJ1-3; D unresolved. V lost 2 bases and J lost 9, with 14 bases in between. CDR3 length: 13 residues. Germline CDR1 reads SQVTM; CDR2 reads ANQGSEA. CDR3 DNA sequence: TGCAGCGTTGAACCTCGTCACATCCCCACCATATATTTT. Amino acids: CSVEPRHIPTIYF.